This TCR beta chain emerged from a study of T-cell memory formation after mild COVID-19 (dated by TCRdb to the early 2020s). About the study as a whole: TCR sequence clusters from the two donors were found to be largely donor specific. In two donors, T-cell clones that expanded and contracted after mild COVID-19 were tracked by sequencing TCRalpha and TCRbeta repertoires over time. The cohort comprised two young, previously healthy adult volunteers, one female and one male.

According to the germline V gene (reference sequence), CDR1 reads DFQATT and CDR2 reads SNEGSKA. Trimmed from V: 6 bases; trimmed from J: 2 bases; junction bases lacking a gene match: 7. The CDR3, from cysteine to phenylalanine, totals 14 residues. Only the CDR3 portion is preserved as DNA: 42 bases, with reading frame beginning at the first base. Sequencing was performed on an Illumina NovaSeq 6000. TCRalpha and TCRbeta cDNA libraries were constructed by 5'RACE with constant-segment primers, with sample barcodes and unique molecular identifiers being introduced. RNA was extracted from every sample with Trizol reagent. Libraries were amplified in two PCR steps, with a second sample barcode and Illumina TruSeq adapters added in the second step. The libraries were sequenced on an Illumina NovaSeq using 2 x 150 bp paired-end reads. As for how the authors treated the data: The reads were demultiplexed and collapsed into UMI-guided consensus sequences using migec v1.2.7. With mixcr v2.1.11, UMI consensuses were aligned to TRA and TRB V and J templates and assembled into clonotypes. Expanded or contracted clonotypes were those called significant by both edgeR and NoisET, with noise models trained on biological replicates. For edgeR calls, the cutoffs were a false discovery rate-adjusted p below 0.01 and a log2 fold-change threshold of 1. PCA with hierarchical clustering of max-normalized trajectories of the 1000 most abundant clonotypes was used as exploratory dynamics analysis. Separately sequenced CD4+ and CD8+ repertoires were used to assign the CD4 or CD8 phenotype of responding clones. TCRdb took the public reads, trimmed them with fastp at Q25, ran MiXCR for clone calling and kept in-frame beta chains. When rows share a CDR3 protein, they turn into one entry using the most common DNA and genes. The V and J calls here are based on TCRdb, not the publication. The sample table holds just over 400,000 distinct CDR3 sequences, of which 23% were seen once. The ten biggest clones cover 10% to 15% of the sample.

About this clonotype: The specificity of this receptor is unknown. Base qualities are not provided; no much larger clone lies one nucleotide away.

Beyond this particular receptor, the publication reports: Clones contracting from day 15 to 85 had balanced CD4/CD8 phenotypes, while a second wave expanding from day 15 to 37 was biased towards CD4+. Contracting CD4+ clones appeared mostly in the CM and EM memory subsets, whereas CD8+ clones were enriched in EMRA. Only a couple of mild cases were covered in the study, and larger cohorts including severe cases with pre-infection samples were considered necessary. SARS-CoV-2 specificity was not confirmed for the second-wave clones peaking on day 37. Some responding clones were detected in pre-infection memory, which suggested that pre-existing cross-reactive memory T cells had joined the SARS-CoV-2 response.

Ficoll-Paque density gradient centrifugation was the method used to isolate PBMCs. The V and J segments used are TRBV20-1 and TRBJ2-3; TRBD2 lines up with 8 middle nucleotides. This TCR was sampled from an adult woman who had mild COVID-19 (a few samples of this study predate the infection). The sample titles of this study are shuffled in the database, so cell type and time point are left out; the donor was told from shared clones. Sequencing used PBMCs or a T cell subset sorted from them (not recorded which). The nucleotides are TGCAGTGCCTTTAGCGGGGCTCTCACAGATACGCAGTATTTT. This encodes CSAFSGALTDTQYF.